Following are 8 T cell receptor beta chains from one sample sequenced in a study of regulatory T cells in long-lasting Graves disease. Arm-PCR with iRepertoire HTBI primers amplified the CDR3 regions for these TCR beta libraries. TCRdb independently ran MiXCR on the multiplex PCR reads; one entry per CDR3 protein. The profile shows approximately 350,000 distinct CDR3 sequences, approximately 25% of them singletons. Noted time point: persistent/refractory GD, antithyroid drugs over 5 years with positive TRAb. PBMC RNA was the source of the TCR library. The source was peripheral blood mononuclear cells (PBMCs), collected when the disease was refractory, from a patient treated with antithyroid drugs. The receptors derive from a woman aged 40 to 50 with Graves disease.

This clonotype was observed at least ten times. V usage is TRBV11-2 and J usage is TRBJ2-4, with a possible D match to TRBD2 (5 bases). Germline CDR1 SGHAT, CDR2 FQNNGV. CDR3 length: 14 amino acids. Trimming pared 3 bases from V and 2 bases from J, leaving 8 bases between. CDR3 region: CASSFWRSKNIQYF. In nucleotides, the CDR3 is TGTGCCAGCAGCTTTTGGAGGTCCAAAAACATTCAGTACTTC.

This clonotype has a count of ten or more. The chain is built from TRBV12-3 or TRBV12-4 and TRBJ2-5; the D gene is possibly TRBD2 (6 bases). This CDR3 contains 15 residues. V gave up 2 bases and J gave up 4 bases, with 14 bases separating them. CDR3 loop: CASSLIWGDGETQYF. In nucleotides, the CDR3 is TGTGCCAGCAGTTTAATCTGGGGGGACGGAGAGACCCAGTACTTC.

There are many counts of this clonotype. This chain links TRBV29-1 with TRBJ1-2, with D uncertain. Trimming shortened V by 1 base and J by 14 bases, and 17 bases separated the two germline ends. The CDR3 has 12 amino acids. Germline values: CDR1 SQVTM, CDR2 ANQGSEA. The CDR3 sequence is CSVEGPSTIYTF. The CDR3 nucleotides are TGCAGCGTTGAAGGACCGAGTACCATCTATACCTTC.

This clonotype was detected ten times or more. CDR3: CASGAGTPGEETQYF. The CDR3 nucleotides read TGTGCTAGTGGGGCCGGGACCCCGGGGGAGGAGACCCAGTACTTC. This chain joins TRBV12-5 and TRBJ2-5; D is possibly TRBD2 (6 bases). Germline CDR1 is LGHNT and CDR2 is FRNRAP. Trimming took 6 bases from V and 5 from J, leaving 19 bases between them. CDR3 length equals 15 residues.

This clonotype showed up just a few times. The conserved final phenylalanine or tryptophan is absent from the CDR3, which likely points to a read error. This rearrangement joins TRBV19 to TRBJ1-5; D uncertain. CDR1 and CDR2 from the germline V gene are LNHDA and SQIVND (reference sequence). CDR3 size: 18 residues. Trimming pared 5 bases from V and 6 bases from J, leaving 26 bases between. In DNA form, the CDR3 reads TGTGCCAGTAGTCTCGATGCAGCCTCCCCAAAGCGCGGTCAGCCCCAGCATTCT. It specifies CASSLDAASPKRGQPQHS.

This clonotype came up many times. The rearrangement joins TRBV6-1 to TRBJ1-5; 10 bases agree with TRBD1. The CDR3 extends over 17 amino acids. With V trimmed by 9 bases and J by 2 bases, 13 bases remained unmatched. Germline-derived CDR1 and CDR2 are MNHNS and SASEGT. The CDR3 reads CASTTDRGLAGNQPQHF. The CDR3 DNA reads as TGTGCCAGTACCACTGACAGGGGGCTTGCGGGCAATCAGCCCCAGCATTTT.

V gene TRBV29-1 combines with J gene TRBJ1-2; no reliable D call. CDR3 length: 16 amino acids. CDR1 SQVTM and CDR2 ANQGSEA come from the germline V gene. Trimming took 5 bases from V and 2 from J, leaving 21 bases between them. The CDR3 spells CSVLLATITTNYGYTF. DNA for the CDR3: TGCAGCGTTCTTTTGGCCACGATAACAACGAACTATGGCTACACCTTC.

The sample holds many counts of this clonotype. This chain connects TRBV7-9 to TRBJ2-2; possibly TRBD2 for D (5 bases). CDR1 and CDR2 (germline): SEHNR, FQNEAQ (reference sequence). V lost 5 bases and J lost 6, with 10 bases in between. This CDR3 comprises 13 residues. CDR3 DNA: TGTGCCAGCAGCCCTACCGGGGCCGGGGAGCTGTTTTTT. Its translation: CASSPTGAGELFF. The full variable domain, rest sourced from reference TRBV7-9 and TRBJ2-2, is DTGVSQNPRHKITKRGQNVTFRCDPISEHNRLYWYRQTLGQGPEFLTYFQNEAQLEKSRLLSDRFSAERPKGSFSTLEIQRTEQGDSAMYLCASSPTGAGELFFGEGSRLTVL.